This entry lists 22 T cell receptor beta chains sequenced from one sample in a study of T cell changes during pregnancy in multiple sclerosis. Assay: immunoSEQ multiplex PCR; the TCRdb copy retains only in-frame clones and omits some. This sample yields 46,000 or so clones, of which around 93% are seen a single time; about 4% belongs to the top ten. Specimen: CD8+ T cells from peripheral blood mononuclear cells, collected after pregnancy. Receptors originate from a female donor with multiple sclerosis, enrolled in a pregnancy study.

V gene TRBV18 combines with J gene TRBJ1-3; D gene ambiguous. The CDR3 extends over 15 amino acids. V was shortened by 3 bases and J by 2 bases, with 11 bases between the two germline ends. Germline V gene lookup returns CDR1 KGHSH and CDR2 LQKENI. Here the CDR3 reads CASSPPLGAGNTIYF. The DNA for the CDR3 is TGTGCCAGCTCACCGCCTCTCGGGGCTGGAAACACCATATATTTT. The whole variable domain, remainder taken from reference TRBV18 and TRBJ1-3, is NAGVMQNPRHLVRRRGQEARLRCSPMKGHSHVYWYRQLPEEGLKFMVYLQKENIIDESGMPKERFSAEFPKEGPSILRIQQVVRGDSAAYFCASSPPLGAGNTIYFGEGSWLTVV.

CDR3 DNA sequence: TGCGCCAGCAGCCCGACTGGGACATACGAGCAGTACTTC. Translating gives CASSPTGTYEQYF. The genes are TRBV5-1 and TRBJ2-7, with D tentatively TRBD1 (6 bases). The V gene lost 4 bases and the J gene lost 4 bases, with 12 bases spanning the gap. The germline CDR1 and CDR2 sequences are SGHRS and YFSETQ. The length of the CDR3 is 13 residues.

The chain couples TRBV5-4 to TRBJ2-2, with 7 bases lining up with TRBD2. The J segment lost 2 bases and the V segment lost 7 bases, leaving 5 bases of the junction unmatched. The CDR3 length is 14 residues. Germline V gene data show CDR1 as SGHNT and CDR2 as YYREEE (reference sequence). CDR3 sequence reads: CASPGGPNTGELFF. The CDR3 DNA is TGTGCCAGCCCGGGGGGACCTAACACCGGGGAGCTGTTTTTT.

V usage is TRBV7-9 and J usage is TRBJ2-1; no firm D call. V was pared by 1 base and J by 8 bases, with 6 bases between. CDR3 length equals 12 residues. The germline V gene encodes CDR1 SEHNR and CDR2 FQNEAQ (reference sequence). The CDR3 loop reads CASSLEQYEQFF. CDR3 DNA sequence: TGTGCCAGCAGCTTAGAACAGTATGAGCAGTTCTTC.

The V gene is TRBV7-6, the J gene TRBJ2-7; D may be TRBD1 (5 bases). Germline V gene lookup returns CDR1 SGHVS and CDR2 FNYEAQ. The V end lost 0 bases, the J end lost 7 bases, and 13 bases lay between the germline ends. This CDR3 region has 14 residues. The CDR3 reads CASSLAPGAEEQYF. The CDR3 DNA is TGTGCCAGCAGCTTAGCGCCTGGGGCGGAGGAGCAGTACTTC.

The J gene is TRBJ1-2, the V gene TRBV13; a weak D match, TRBD1 (5 bases). This CDR3 has 12 amino acids. Germline loops: CDR1 PRHDT, CDR2 FYEKMQ (reference sequence). V shed 5 bases and J shed 4 bases, with 8 bases lying between them. Here the CDR3 reads CASSIGAYGYTF. The DNA for the CDR3 is TGTGCCAGCAGCATTGGGGCCTATGGCTACACCTTC.

The chain employs TRBV27 and TRBJ2-2; TRBD2 matches at 13 bases. V was pared by 8 bases and J by 7 bases, with 19 bases of the junction left unmatched. This CDR3 is built from 19 residues. CDR1 and CDR2 from the germline V gene are MNHEY and SMNVEV (reference sequence). DNA of the CDR3: TGTGCCAGCGCCCAACCAACTAGCGGGAGGGCCTTCTGGAACGGGGAGCTGTTTTTT. This encodes CASAQPTSGRAFWNGELFF.

J is TRBJ1-1 and V is TRBV25-1; TRBD1 matches at 9 bases. CDR1 is MGHDK, CDR2 SYGVNS, per germline. The length of the CDR3 is 15 residues. The V segment lost 1 base and the J segment 1 base; nucleotides outside the gene matches: 1. CDR3 nucleotide sequence: TGTGCCAGCAGTGAATGGGGACAGGGGAACACTGAAGCTTTCTTT. Translated, it gives CASSEWGQGNTEAFF.

V gene TRBV7-9 combines with J gene TRBJ1-1, with 8 positions matching TRBD1. Germline V gene lookup returns CDR1 SEHNR and CDR2 FQNEAQ (reference sequence). V dropped 6 bases and J dropped 6; count of bases not matched to a gene: 9. The CDR3 has 14 amino acids. The CDR3 spells CASRPPGQEAEAFF. The CDR3 region has the DNA TGTGCCAGCAGGCCGCCGGGACAGGAGGCTGAAGCTTTCTTT.

The rearrangement links TRBV6-5 to TRBJ1-1; 7 nucleotides align to TRBD1. The germline CDR1 and CDR2 sequences are MNHEY and SVGAGI. V was pared by 6 bases and J by 7 bases, with 14 bases of the junction left unmatched. The CDR3 contains 15 residues. The CDR3 loop reads CASRRDSPWNDEAFF. CDR3 nucleotides: TGTGCCAGCAGGAGGGACAGCCCTTGGAATGATGAAGCTTTCTTT.

The chain links TRBV27 to TRBJ2-3; D remains unclear. Germline CDR1 is MNHEY and CDR2 is SMNVEV (reference sequence). The CDR3 contains 15 residues. The V end lost 0 bases, the J end lost 1 base, and 8 bases lay between the germline ends. The CDR3 region has the DNA TGTGCCAGCAGTTTATCCTTCCGTGGCACAGATACGCAGTATTTT. Translating it yields CASSLSFRGTDTQYF.

The chain carries TRBV11-3 and TRBJ2-1; TRBD1 might be the D (6 bases). Germline V gene sequence: CDR1 SGHNT, CDR2 YENEEA. This CDR3 has 13 residues. Trimming took off 2 bases at V and 8 bases at J, with 10 bases between the two ends. Written as DNA, the CDR3 is TGTGCCAGCAGCTTAAGGGGGTCGGATGAGCAGTTCTTC. Translating gives CASSLRGSDEQFF.

V gene TRBV9 combines with J gene TRBJ2-1; D is perhaps TRBD1 (5 bases). The CDR3 has 14 residues. V gave up 3 bases and J gave up 8 bases, with 15 bases separating them. Germline assignment: CDR1 SGDLS and CDR2 YYNGEE. The CDR3, as DNA: TGTGCCAGCAGCGCGACAACAGGATTGGATGAGCAGTTCTTC. Translation gives CASSATTGLDEQFF.

This chain links TRBV5-1 with TRBJ2-5; 7 bases map to TRBD1. Germline V gene sequence: CDR1 SGHRS, CDR2 YFSETQ. This CDR3 spans 18 amino acids. With V trimmed by 0 bases and J by 0 bases, 11 bases remained unmatched. The CDR3 loop is CASSLGQGPASHQETQYF. CDR3 sequence (DNA): TGCGCCAGCAGCTTGGGACAGGGCCCCGCGAGCCACCAAGAGACCCAGTACTTC.

The CDR3 sequence: CASRRPWAGGTQDTGELFF. DNA of the CDR3: TGTGCCAGCAGGCGGCCCTGGGCAGGGGGCACTCAGGACACCGGGGAGCTGTTTTTT. The V call is TRBV6-7, the J call TRBJ2-2, with TRBD1 identical over 8 bases. TRBV6-7 is sorted into the ORF group, with uncertain function. Germline trimming cut 6 bases from V and 3 bases from J; bases unmatched to any gene: 18. This CDR3 has 19 residues.

The chain has TRBV6-1 and TRBJ2-5; a possible D gene is TRBD2 (6 bases). Germline V gene data show CDR1 as MNHNS and CDR2 as SASEGT. V lost 2 bases, J lost 6 bases, and 19 bases lay in between. The CDR3 has 16 amino acids. The DNA for the CDR3 is TGTGCCAGCAGTGAAACGCTAGAGGGAGGAGGAAAGACCCAGTACTTC. The encoded protein is CASSETLEGGGKTQYF.

CDR3 sequence: CASSDNPIAGSSYNEQFF. The DNA of the CDR3 is TGTGCCAGCAGCGACAACCCTATAGCGGGGAGCTCCTACAATGAGCAGTTCTTC. The chain recombines TRBV9 with TRBJ2-1; TRBD2 matches at 8 bases. This CDR3 is built from 18 residues. V was clipped by 3 bases and J by 0 bases; unmatched bases: 11. Germline loops: CDR1 SGDLS, CDR2 YYNGEE.

The chain couples TRBV9 to TRBJ2-7; 9 bases map to TRBD1. CDR3 length: 15 residues. Germline assignment: CDR1 SGDLS and CDR2 YYNGEE. The trim removed 0 bases at V and 2 bases at J, leaving 3 bases unmatched. The CDR3 region has the DNA TGTGCCAGCAGCGTAGGGACAGGGGCTCCCTACGAGCAGTACTTC. Translating gives CASSVGTGAPYEQYF.

The gene calls are TRBV9 and TRBJ2-1; 12 bases align to TRBD2. The CDR3 runs 16 residues. Unmatched junction bases numbered 8, after V lost 3 bases and J lost 7 bases. CDR1 is SGDLS and CDR2 is YYNGEE in the germline V gene. CDR3 nucleotides: TGTGCCAGCAGCGCACCTAGCGGGAGGGTCTCAAATGAGCAGTTCTTC. It specifies CASSAPSGRVSNEQFF.

This chain joins TRBV27 and TRBJ2-7, with unresolved D. Trimming cost V 3 bases and J 11 bases, with 14 bases left between them. CDR3 size: 12 residues. Germline V gene sequence: CDR1 MNHEY, CDR2 SMNVEV (reference sequence). The CDR3 region has the DNA TGTGCCAGCAGTTTTCCGGGTCGGGTCAAGTACTTC. It translates to CASSFPGRVKYF.

The rearrangement links TRBV7-9 to TRBJ2-5, with 8 bases aligning to TRBD2. Germline V gene data show CDR1 as SEHNR and CDR2 as FQNEAQ (reference sequence). V gave up 2 bases and J gave up 0 bases; unmatched junction bases: 5. The CDR3 runs to 16 residues. The CDR3 DNA is TGTGCCAGCAGCTTACAGGGCGGGGGGCACCAAGAGACCCAGTACTTC. It encodes CASSLQGGGHQETQYF. Full variable domain (remainder filled in from reference TRBV7-9 and TRBJ2-5): DTGVSQNPRHKITKRGQNVTFRCDPISEHNRLYWYRQTLGQGPEFLTYFQNEAQLEKSRLLSDRFSAERPKGSFSTLEIQRTEQGDSAMYLCASSLQGGGHQETQYFGPGTRLLVL.

The rearrangement uses TRBV6-1 and TRBJ1-3; 7 nucleotides agree with TRBD1. This CDR3 has 15 residues. V was clipped by 3 bases and J by 3 bases; unmatched bases: 5. Germline V gene lookup returns CDR1 MNHNS and CDR2 SASEGT. CDR3 sequence reads: CASSDYRGGGNTIYF. DNA for the CDR3: TGTGCCAGCAGTGACTACAGGGGCGGTGGAAACACCATATATTTT.